The rows below give T cell receptor beta chains drawn from one sample of a study of cytomegalovirus exposure and HLA in healthy donors. Repertoires were generated with immunoSEQ multiplex PCR, while TCRdb's copy carries only in-frame clones and drops some. Of some 160,000 clones in the sample, around 77% are singletons; the top ten hold 1.5% to 2%. Source material: PBMCs. These receptors were collected from a woman younger than 45 in good health and CMV-seronegative. Both conserved end residues are part of each CDR3. The order of the fields is clone size, D gene, V gene, J gene, CDR3 protein, CDR3 DNA. A D gene is named only where the DNA matches it firmly. Rows give clone size only sometimes, using once, few, many, or a class for an expanded clone.

.	.	TRBV2	TRBJ1-2	CASSSSQDYGYTF	TGTGCCAGCAGTTCCTCCCAGGATTATGGCTACACCTTC
.	.	TRBV19	TRBJ1-1	CASSGLRGTEAFF	TGTGCCAGTAGCGGACTAAGGGGCACTGAAGCTTTCTTT
.	.	TRBV27	TRBJ1-2	CASSIQGLPEYYGYTF	TGTGCCAGCAGTATACAGGGATTACCCGAGTACTATGGCTACACCTTC
.	.	TRBV4-3	TRBJ2-3	CASSDGSVADTQYF	TGCGCCAGCAGCGACGGTAGCGTCGCAGATACGCAGTATTTT
once	.	TRBV29-1	TRBJ1-2	CSVEQGKEYYGYPF	TGCAGCGTTGAACAGGGGAAGGAGTACTATGGCTACCCCTTC
.	TRBD1	TRBV4-1	TRBJ1-4	CASSQFGTGQNEKLFF	TGCGCCAGCAGCCAGTTTGGGACAGGGCAAAATGAAAAACTGTTTTTT
.	.	TRBV4-1	TRBJ2-7	CASSPQRISYEQYF	TGCGCCAGCAGCCCGCAGCGGATCTCCTACGAGCAGTACTTC
.	.	TRBV28	TRBJ2-2	CASSLLRPGNTGELFF	TGTGCCAGCAGTCTCCTCCGACCGGGAAACACCGGGGAGCTGTTTTTT
.	TRBD2	TRBV4-1	TRBJ2-1	CASSPGGSDNEQFF	TGCGCCAGCAGCCCGGGGGGATCCGACAATGAGCAGTTCTTC
.	TRBD2	TRBV30	TRBJ2-3	CAWRPPSGRADPTDTQYF	TGTGCCTGGAGGCCTCCTAGCGGGAGGGCCGACCCTACAGATACGCAGTATTTT
.	.	TRBV19	TRBJ1-1	CASSIGGRYTEAFF	TGTGCCAGTAGTATAGGGGGCAGATACACTGAAGCTTTCTTT
.	TRBD2	TRBV9	TRBJ2-3	CASSISPAGIADTQYF	TGTGCCAGCAGCATCAGCCCAGCGGGAATCGCAGATACGCAGTATTTT
.	.	TRBV7-9	TRBJ2-1	CASSLGGGNGEQFF	TGTGCCAGCAGCTTAGGAGGAGGGAACGGTGAGCAGTTCTTC
.	.	TRBV6-1	TRBJ2-1	CASRGGAGSYNEQFF	TGTGCCAGCAGAGGGGGGGCCGGCTCCTACAATGAGCAGTTCTTC
many	TRBD2	TRBV7-7	TRBJ2-1	CASSQGLAGFDNEQFF	TGTGCCAGCAGCCAGGGACTAGCGGGATTCGACAATGAGCAGTTCTTC
.	TRBD1	TRBV19	TRBJ2-7	CASSLAGQDYYEQYF	TGTGCCAGTAGTCTGGCGGGACAGGACTACTACGAGCAGTACTTC
once	TRBD1	TRBV2	TRBJ2-7	CASSSSTGIPYEQYF	TGTGCCAGCAGCAGTTCGACAGGGATTCCCTACGAGCAGTACTTC
.	TRBD1	TRBV5-1	TRBJ1-1	CASSLNRGSEAFF	TGCGCCAGCAGCTTAAACAGGGGGTCTGAAGCTTTCTTT
.	TRBD1	TRBV14	TRBJ1-2	CASNPGTGSYGYTF	TGTGCCAGCAACCCAGGGACAGGGTCCTATGGCTACACCTTC
.	.	TRBV5-8	TRBJ2-5	CASSLLRTASQETQYF	TGTGCCAGCAGCTTGCTTCGGACAGCTAGCCAAGAGACCCAGTACTTC
.	.	TRBV4-3	TRBJ1-5	CASSAGQNNQPQHF	TGCGCCAGCAGCGCTGGACAGAACAATCAGCCCCAGCATTTT
.	.	TRBV4-1	TRBJ1-1	CASSQDRNTEAFF	TGCGCCAGCAGCCAAGATAGAAACACTGAAGCTTTCTTT
once	.	TRBV9	TRBJ1-5	CASSEDSSNQPQHF	TGTGCCAGCAGCGAAGACAGTAGCAATCAGCCCCAGCATTTT
.	TRBD1	TRBV6-5	TRBJ1-6	CARKRDSYNSPLHF	TGTGCCCGCAAACGGGACAGCTATAATTCACCCCTCCACTTT
few	.	TRBV29-1	TRBJ2-3	CSVAGTSFSTDTQYF	TGCAGCGTAGCTGGGACTTCGTTTAGCACAGATACGCAGTATTTT
.	.	TRBV27	TRBJ1-2	CASSLGSNYGYPF	TGTGCCAGCAGTTTAGGGTCTAACTATGGCTACCCCTTC
once	.	TRBV27	TRBJ2-7	CASSLQGSEQYF	TGTGCCAGCAGTCTACAGGGTTCCGAGCAGTACTTC
.	.	TRBV11-3	TRBJ1-1	CASSLAGNTEAFF	TGTGCCAGCAGCTTAGCAGGGAACACTGAAGCTTTCTTT
.	.	TRBV7-9	TRBJ2-1	CASSLASGYNEQFF	TGTGCCAGCAGCTTAGCTAGCGGCTACAATGAGCAGTTCTTC
.	TRBD1	TRBV2	TRBJ1-2	CASSEATGGYGYTF	TGTGCCAGCAGTGAAGCTACAGGGGGCTATGGCTACACCTTC
.	TRBD1	TRBV7-6	TRBJ1-2	CASSLEGTGTGVGGYTF	TGTGCCAGCAGCTTAGAGGGTACCGGGACAGGGGTTGGTGGCTACACCTTC
.	.	TRBV5-1	TRBJ2-6	CASSLRQAYSGANVLTF	TGCGCCAGCAGCTTGCGACAGGCCTACTCTGGGGCCAACGTCCTGACTTTC
.	.	TRBV20-1	TRBJ2-7	CSARDFDEQYF	TGCAGTGCTAGAGATTTCGACGAGCAGTACTTC
few	TRBD1	TRBV4-1	TRBJ1-1	CASSQDARTGDGRGTEAFF	TGCGCCAGCAGCCAAGACGCTAGGACAGGGGACGGGAGAGGTACTGAAGCTTTCTTT
.	.	TRBV7-9	TRBJ2-7	CASSLSGVSEQYF	TGTGCCAGCAGCTTAAGCGGTGTATCCGAGCAGTACTTC
.	.	TRBV19	TRBJ2-3	CASSIGGSTDTQYF	TGTGCCAGTAGTATCGGAGGAAGCACAGATACGCAGTATTTT
.	TRBD1	TRBV7-9	TRBJ1-4	CASSLALTGPNEKLFF	TGTGCCAGCAGCTTAGCCCTGACAGGGCCTAATGAAAAACTGTTTTTT
.	TRBD1	TRBV7-6	TRBJ2-7	CASSRDRDHEQYF	TGTGCCAGCAGCCGGGACAGGGACCACGAGCAGTACTTC
.	.	TRBV7-8	TRBJ2-7	CASSLAGQGDSYEQYF	TGTGCCAGCAGCTTAGCAGGCCAGGGCGACTCCTACGAGCAGTACTTC
.	.	TRBV15	TRBJ2-1	CATSRDRYNEQFF	TGTGCCACCAGCAGAGATCGTTACAATGAGCAGTTCTTC
.	TRBD2	TRBV10-1	TRBJ2-5	CASSPLGWGGETQYF	TGCGCCAGCAGTCCCCTCGGGTGGGGGGGAGAGACCCAGTACTTC
once	.	TRBV27	TRBJ1-2	CASRYSGTNYGYTF	TGTGCCAGCAGGTACAGCGGTACTAACTATGGCTACACCTTC
.	.	TRBV1	TRBJ1-2	CTSSRTGGNLNYGYTF	TGCACCAGCAGCCGGACAGGGGGGAACCTAAACTATGGCTACACCTTC
.	TRBD2	TRBV11-3	TRBJ2-5	CASSLSTSGPETQYF	TGTGCCAGCAGCTTATCGACTAGCGGGCCAGAGACCCAGTACTTC
.	TRBD1	TRBV18	TRBJ2-7	CASSPVWADRGPFYEQYF	TGTGCCAGCTCACCAGTATGGGCTGACAGGGGGCCGTTCTACGAGCAGTACTTC
few	TRBD1	TRBV12-5	TRBJ1-1	CASGPGTVANTEAFF	TGTGCTAGTGGTCCCGGGACAGTAGCGAACACTGAAGCTTTCTTT
few	TRBD2	TRBV5-4	TRBJ2-2	CASTRGLAGSNTGELFF	TGTGCCAGCACCCGCGGACTAGCGGGTTCGAACACCGGGGAGCTGTTTTTT
.	.	TRBV27	TRBJ2-1	CASRSISGHLLQFF	TGTGCCAGCAGGTCCATATCGGGACACCTCCTACAGTTCTTC
once	.	TRBV18	TRBJ1-5	CASSADRYSNQPQHF	TGTGCCAGCTCAGCCGACAGGTATAGCAATCAGCCCCAGCATTTT
.	.	TRBV4-2	TRBJ1-1	CASSLGLINTEAFF	TGTGCCAGCAGCCTGGGCTTAATAAACACTGAAGCTTTCTTT
.	.	TRBV7-8	TRBJ1-1	CASGRGRDTEAFF	TGTGCCAGCGGGCGGGGCAGGGACACTGAAGCTTTCTTT
.	TRBD2	TRBV7-2	TRBJ2-1	CASSPQAGGPPYNEQFF	TGTGCCAGCAGCCCTCAGGCGGGAGGGCCACCCTACAATGAGCAGTTCTTC
few	TRBD1	TRBV7-8	TRBJ2-7	CASSLRGQGFHEQYF	TGTGCCAGCAGCTTAAGGGGACAGGGCTTCCACGAGCAGTACTTC
.	TRBD1	TRBV25-1	TRBJ1-2	CASSARKTGNYGYTF	TGTGCCAGCAGTGCACGAAAGACAGGGAACTATGGCTACACCTTC
.	TRBD1	TRBV6-4	TRBJ1-1	CASSDSGGKPMNTEAFF	TGTGCCAGCAGTGACTCAGGGGGCAAGCCCATGAACACTGAAGCTTTCTTT